The 15 T cell receptor beta chains given below trace back to one sample, sequenced in a study of T cells in Graves' hyperthyroidism and ophthalmopathy. Researchers amplified the TCR beta CDR3 regions from RNA transcripts. An initial round of RT-PCR targeting the TCR CDR3 relied on the HTBI primer set. One entry per CDR3 protein results from TCRdb running MiXCR on the multiplex PCR reads. Of a few hundred thousand distinct CDR3 sequences listed, roughly 14% are singletons. The specimen was blood. The receptors were sampled from a woman in her 30s with Graves' hyperthyroidism.

At least ten counts were recorded for this clonotype. The chain employs TRBV7-2 and TRBJ1-6, with TRBD1 as a possible D gene (6 bases). This CDR3 region has 14 residues. Germline CDR1 SGHTA, CDR2 FQGNSA. The ends were cut back, 2 bases at V and 8 bases at J, with 10 bases in the middle. The CDR3, as DNA: TGTGCCAGCAGCTTACAGGGGTGGCATTCACCCCTCCACTTT. It yields the protein CASSLQGWHSPLHF.

This clonotype occurred many times. The chain has TRBV28 and TRBJ2-3; D possibly corresponds to TRBD1 (6 bases). CDR1 is MDHEN and CDR2 is SYDVKM in the germline V gene. The length of the CDR3 is 14 residues. V dropped 6 bases and J dropped 1 base, with 11 bases sitting between them. The CDR3 here is CASSQQGGTDTQYF. The CDR3 DNA reads TGTGCCAGCAGCCAACAGGGCGGCACAGATACGCAGTATTTT.

The chain carries TRBV29-1 and TRBJ2-7; D possibly matches TRBD1 or TRBD2 (5 bases each). Germline values: CDR1 SQVTM, CDR2 ANQGSEA. The CDR3 consists of 14 residues. V lost 7 bases and J 6 bases, leaving 22 bases between the germline ends. CDR3 bases: TGCAGCGCTAGGCACCGGGACGAGGGAAGCGAGCAGTACTTC. This translates into CSARHRDEGSEQYF.

The V and J genes are TRBV24-1 and TRBJ2-3; 7 bases agree with TRBD1. There are 15 residues in the CDR3. The V and J ends lost 3 bases and 1 base, in that order; junction bases with no gene match: 3. The germline CDR1 and CDR2 sequences are KGHDR and SFDVKD. The CDR3 nucleotides read TGTGCCACCAGTGATCCCGGACAGGGCACAGATACGCAGTATTTT. Translated: CATSDPGQGTDTQYF.

This clonotype was seen a handful of times. This rearrangement joins TRBV6-1 to TRBJ2-2; TRBD1 agrees at 7 bases. CDR1 MNHNS and CDR2 SASEGT come from the germline V gene. This CDR3 comprises 16 residues. V dropped 6 bases and J dropped 5; count of bases not matched to a gene: 12. The DNA of the CDR3 is TGTGCCAGCAGAGAGACAGGGTGGCTGGGTACCGGGGAGCTGTTTTTT. This sequence encodes CASRETGWLGTGELFF.

This clonotype was recorded at least ten times. This chain uses TRBV12-3 or TRBV12-4 with TRBJ1-1, with 8 positions matching TRBD1. The CDR3 has 16 amino acids. The trim removed 7 bases at V and 3 bases at J, leaving 13 bases unmatched. This CDR3 is CASKLRGLRTYTEAFF. CDR3 DNA sequence: TGTGCCAGCAAACTCAGGGGGCTTCGGACCTACACTGAAGCTTTCTTT.

The chain links TRBV4-1 to TRBJ1-5; a possible D gene is TRBD1 (6 bases). CDR1 and CDR2 from the germline V gene are MGHRA and YSYEKL. Trimming removed 2 bases at V and 3 bases at J, with 20 bases between. The CDR3 consists of 18 residues. The CDR3 region is CASSQTTGMGLVNQPQHF. The CDR3 bases are TGCGCCAGCAGCCAAACTACAGGGATGGGGCTTGTCAATCAGCCCCAGCATTTT.

The chain uses TRBV7-3 and TRBJ2-1; possibly TRBD2 for D (6 bases). In germline, CDR1 is SGHTA, CDR2 FQGTGA. This CDR3 has 16 residues. V lost 3 bases and J 6 bases, leaving 18 bases between the germline ends. CDR3 in amino acids: CASSLTSLNPSNEQFF. The CDR3 coding sequence is TGTGCCAGCAGCTTGACTAGTCTTAATCCGAGCAATGAGCAGTTCTTC.

The table lists this clonotype with many counts. This sequence joins TRBV10-3 and TRBJ2-1; TRBD1 matches 8 bases. V lost 6 bases and J lost 7; bases outside the gene matches: 8. The germline V gene has CDR1 ENHRY and CDR2 SYGVKD. The CDR3 runs to 14 residues. The CDR3 sequence is CAIRPGQEYNEQFF. CDR3 nucleotides: TGTGCCATCAGACCGGGACAGGAGTATAATGAGCAGTTCTTC.

This clonotype was seen at least ten times. The genes are TRBV20-1 and TRBJ2-5; 8 nucleotides agree with TRBD1. Germline V gene sequence: CDR1 DFQATT, CDR2 SNEGSKA (reference sequence). This CDR3 contains 15 residues. V lost 0 bases and J lost 2; bases outside the gene matches: 5. The CDR3 region is CSARDFRQGQETQYF. The CDR3 nucleotides read TGCAGTGCTAGAGATTTCAGACAGGGGCAAGAGACCCAGTACTTC.

This clonotype was found many times. Written as DNA, the CDR3 is TGCAGTGCGGAGGGGGCGCGGGAGACCCAGTACTTC. Its translation: CSAEGARETQYF. The chain combines TRBV20-1 with TRBJ2-5, with D tentatively TRBD1 (7 bases). CDR3 length: 12 amino acids. Germline V CDR1 and CDR2: DFQATT, SNEGSKA (reference sequence). Trimming left V 6 bases short and J 5 bases short, with 13 bases between.

The CDR3 region is CASSLGTDHNSPLHF. DNA for the CDR3: TGTGCCAGCAGCTTAGGGACAGATCATAATTCACCCCTCCACTTT. The chain recombines TRBV7-9 with TRBJ1-6, with D perhaps matching TRBD1 (6 bases). The germline V gene encodes CDR1 SEHNR and CDR2 FQNEAQ (reference sequence). The ends were cut back, 1 base at V and 5 bases at J, with 9 bases in the middle. The CDR3 is made up of 15 amino acids.

This clonotype has at least ten counts. The V call is TRBV28, the J call TRBJ2-3, with 8 bases aligning to TRBD2. Germline V gene sequence: CDR1 MDHEN, CDR2 SYDVKM. The length of the CDR3 is 19 residues. V shed 8 bases and J 0 bases; nucleotides not matched to a gene: 19. The CDR3 DNA sequence: TGTGCCAGCGAGGGTCTAACCCCCGGGAGGGGGAGGAGCACAGATACGCAGTATTTT. Protein product: CASEGLTPGRGRSTDTQYF. Full variable domain (outside the CDR3, taken from reference TRBV28 and TRBJ2-3): DVKVTQSSRYLVKRTGEKVFLECVQDMDHENMFWYRQDPGLGLRLIYFSYDVKMKEKGDIPEGYSVSREKKERFSLILESASTNQTSMYLCASEGLTPGRGRSTDTQYFGPGTRLTVL.

This clonotype appeared many times. The V call is TRBV10-2, the J call TRBJ2-5; tentatively, D is TRBD1 (6 bases). This CDR3 region has 12 residues. V shed 5 bases and J shed 3 bases, with 7 bases lying between them. Germline assignment: CDR1 WSHSY and CDR2 SAAADI. The CDR3 sequence is CASSRQEETQYF. As DNA, the CDR3 is TGCGCCAGCAGTAGACAGGAAGAGACCCAGTACTTC.

This clonotype was counted between two and nine times. The CDR3 bases are TGTGCCAGTAGTACCCTGGGGGCGCCTGGACTAGCGGGAGCTGGCAATGAGCAGTTCTTC. Protein sequence: CASSTLGAPGLAGAGNEQFF. The rearrangement joins TRBV19 to TRBJ2-1, with 13 positions matching TRBD2. V dropped 4 bases and J dropped 6; count of bases not matched to a gene: 18. Germline CDR1 and CDR2: LNHDA and SQIVND (reference sequence). CDR3 length: 20 amino acids.